Listed below are T cell receptor beta chains from one sample, sequenced in a study of shared clonotypes between healthy human individuals. Sequencing was performed with immunoSEQ multiplex PCR; in TCRdb, only in-frame clones are kept and a portion is missing. The profile covers about 680,000 clones, with around 78% appearing a single time and about 1.8% taken by the ten largest. The sequenced sample was memory CD4+ T cells sorted from blood. The source of these receptors is a young woman in good health. Each CDR3 is given without its conserved first and last residue. The listing skips clone size in some rows; elsewhere it reads once, few, many or a size class.

v_call	j_call	clone_size	cdr3_aa
TRBV9	TRBJ2-3	many	ASSGRGYSTDTQY
TRBV27	TRBJ1-4	few	ASSHEGNEKLF
TRBV10-3	TRBJ2-5	once	AISGVRESPSGMETQY
TRBV29-1	TRBJ2-3	few	SVVVWDTDTQY
TRBV4-2	TRBJ2-3	.	ASKREGADTQY
TRBV6-5	TRBJ1-1	few	ASSYAEMKTEAF
TRBV6-6	TRBJ2-2	.	ASSRRQSANTGELF
TRBV10-3	TRBJ2-7	.	AISSGGDEQY
TRBV19	TRBJ1-1	once	ASRPQGRNTEAF
TRBV20-1	TRBJ1-5	few	SATKGQPQH
TRBV28	TRBJ2-1	once	ASSLTSRSIGEQF
TRBV6-5	TRBJ2-3	few	ASSYGLSTDTQY
TRBV7-8	TRBJ2-7	.	ASSLELAAIREQY
TRBV5-4	TRBJ2-2	.	ASSLEGRGTGDTGELF
TRBV28	TRBJ1-1	.	ASIPTTGQGNTEAF
TRBV30	TRBJ2-6	.	AWSPPYPRKGSGANVLT
TRBV7-9	TRBJ2-5	.	ASSLGPQGRIWETQY